Each of the 25 T cell receptor beta chains below was sequenced from the same sample in a study of metastatic and nonmetastatic thyroid tumors. TCRdb reprocessed the PCR reads using MiXCR. The profile shows around 40,000 clones, approximately 26% of them singletons. Thyroid surgery took place with no prior treatment in any patient. The sample taken for sequencing was blood. These TCRs come from a female donor with papillary thyroid cancer or a benign thyroid nodule (not recorded which). Some clones in this sample may be carry-over from other donors' samples.

This clone was detected many times. For the CDR3, the DNA is TGTGCCAGCAGTGGGGGACAAGATACAGGTTTGGGCGGCTACACCTTC. Protein sequence: CASSGGQDTGLGGYTF. This sequence joins TRBV2 and TRBJ1-2; maybe TRBD1 (6 bases). CDR1 is SNHLY, CDR2 FYNNEI, per germline. The CDR3 extends over 16 amino acids. The ends were cut back, 4 bases at V and 8 bases at J, with 23 bases in the middle. The full variable domain, in which reference TRBV2 and TRBJ1-2 provide the parts outside the CDR3, is EPEVTQTPSHQVTQMGQEVILRCVPISNHLYFYWYRQILGQKVEFLVSFYNNEISEKSEIFDDQFSVERPDGSNFTLKIRSTKLEDSAMYFCASSGGQDTGLGGYTFGSGTRLTVV.

This clone was detected ten times or more. This sequence joins TRBV4-2 and TRBJ1-2; no firm D call. Trimming left V 0 bases short and J 4 bases short, with 9 bases between. Germline V gives CDR1 LGHNA, CDR2 YNFKEQ. This CDR3 spans 14 amino acids. The CDR3 DNA follows: TGTGCCAGCAGCCAAGATTTAAACAGCTATGGCTACACCTTC. Translating it yields CASSQDLNSYGYTF.

This clone occurred many times. The CDR3 DNA reads as TGCAGCGCCCAGTGGTGGGACTATGGCTACACCTTC. Its translation: CSAQWWDYGYTF. The rearrangement uses TRBV29-1 and TRBJ1-2; D remains ambiguous. CDR1 is SQVTM and CDR2 is ANQGSEA in the germline V gene. The germline V and J ends were trimmed by 7 bases and 3 bases, with 12 bases remaining between them. The CDR3 runs to 12 residues.

Concerning this clone itself: It may be a read error: a sequence one base away is much more abundant. V is TRBV9 and J is TRBJ1-1, with D maybe TRBD1 (5 bases). Germline loops: CDR1 SGDLS, CDR2 YYNGEE. There are 13 residues in the CDR3. The CDR3 DNA reads as TGTGCCAGCGGCGTAGGTGGGACCACTGAAGCTTTCTTT. Protein sequence: CASGVGGTTEAFF.

The chain combines TRBV28 with TRBJ1-5; weak D call: TRBD1 (6 bases). This CDR3 has 13 residues. Germline CDR1 and CDR2: MDHEN and SYDVKM. Trimming removed 3 bases from V and 5 bases from J, with 8 bases in between. CDR3 in DNA: TGTGCCAGCAGTTTGGACAGAGATCAGCCCCAGCATTTT. Protein product: CASSLDRDQPQHF.

The sample holds many counts of this clone. V is TRBV20-1 and J is TRBJ1-2; 7 bases map to TRBD1. Per germline, CDR1 DFQATT and CDR2 SNEGSKA (reference sequence). V was clipped by 1 base and J by 7 bases; unmatched bases: 6. This CDR3 has 13 residues. The CDR3: CSARVGGAGGYTF. CDR3 sequence (DNA): TGCAGTGCTAGAGTAGGGGGCGCCGGTGGCTACACCTTC.

This chain links TRBV14 with TRBJ2-3; TRBD1 matches at 9 bases. The CDR3 has 16 residues. Germline loops: CDR1 SGHDN, CDR2 FVKESK. V lost 1 base to trimming and J lost 4 bases; unmatched junction nucleotides: 6. CDR3 in amino acids: CASSQVLTGGADTQYF. The CDR3 nucleotides are TGTGCCAGCAGCCAAGTGTTAACAGGGGGCGCAGATACGCAGTATTTT. Full variable domain (rest looked up from reference TRBV14 and TRBJ2-3): EAGVTQFPSHSVIEKGQTVTLRCDPISGHDNLYWYRRVMGKEIKFLLHFVKESKQDESGMPNNRFLAERTGGTYSTLKVQPAELEDSGVYFCASSQVLTGGADTQYFGPGTRLTVL.

This clone was seen just once. Mismatch with germline at one junction end may stem from a read error. V and J are TRBV7-6 and TRBJ2-7; 7 bases are a match to TRBD2. Germline values: CDR1 SGHVS, CDR2 FNYEAQ. The CDR3 extends over 14 amino acids. The CDR3 bases are TGTGCCAGCAGATTAGCCAGCGGGAAATACGAGCAGTACTTC. As protein: CASRLASGKYEQYF.

This clone has a handful of counts. A junction boundary mismatches the germline segment, possibly from a read error. CDR3 region: CAGEVRVGEHFF. Here the CDR3 DNA reads TGTGCCGGGGAGGTCCGGGTCGGTGAGCATTTCTTC. The genes are TRBV6-1 and TRBJ2-1, with a weak D call TRBD2 (6 bases). This CDR3 is built from 12 residues. Germline CDR1 reads MNHNS; CDR2 reads SASEGT.

This clone has ten or more counts. Written as DNA, the CDR3 is TGTGCCACCAGCAGAGAAAGGCAGGGCGAGGCCGGGGAGCTGTTTTTT. It translates to CATSRERQGEAGELFF. J is TRBJ2-2 and V is TRBV15; tentatively, D is TRBD1 (5 bases). Per germline, CDR1 LNHNV and CDR2 YYDKDF (reference sequence). The CDR3 spans 16 residues. V lost 0 bases and J 6 bases, leaving 14 bases between the germline ends.

V is TRBV20-1 and J is TRBJ1-2, with 8 positions matching TRBD1. The V gene's germline CDR1 is DFQATT and CDR2 SNEGSKA (reference sequence). Unmatched junction bases numbered 4, after V lost 3 bases and J lost 4 bases. The CDR3 contains 13 residues. The CDR3 DNA reads TGCAGTGCTAGTTCTCAGGGGGCCTATGGCTACACCTTC. Translation gives CSASSQGAYGYTF.

The chain has TRBV11-2 and TRBJ2-1; 7 bases are a match to TRBD2. Germline CDR1 SGHAT, CDR2 FQNNGV. Trimming cost V 1 base and J 12 bases; bases outside gene matches: 24. The CDR3 totals 19 residues. CDR3 DNA sequence: TGTGCCAGCAGCTTAGGGGTACGTCGGACTAGAGGGAGGGCCCGGCCGCAGTTCTTC. It encodes CASSLGVRRTRGRARPQFF.

This chain connects TRBV19 to TRBJ2-7; D is unresolved. The CDR3 has 12 residues. Germline CDR1 is LNHDA and CDR2 is SQIVND (reference sequence). Between the trimmed V and J ends, which lost 1 base and 4 bases, there was a span of 5 bases. The CDR3: CASSIAAYEQYF. In DNA, the CDR3 is TGTGCCAGTAGTATAGCTGCTTACGAGCAGTACTTC.

The chain combines TRBV6-1 with TRBJ2-7; 12 bases align to TRBD2. The V segment lost 2 bases and the J segment 2 bases; nucleotides outside the gene matches: 1. Germline lookup yields CDR1 MNHNS and CDR2 SASEGT. The CDR3 totals 15 residues. The CDR3 region has the DNA TGTGCCAGCAGTGAAAGACTAGCGGGGGCCTACGAGCAGTACGTC. Its translation is CASSERLAGAYEQYV.

This clone was recorded once. This chain joins TRBV7-8 and TRBJ2-7; 11 bases are a match to TRBD2. J lost 2 bases, V lost 5 bases, and 5 bases had no gene match. The germline CDR1 and CDR2 sequences are SGHVS and FQNEAQ. This CDR3 contains 15 residues. CDR3 amino acids: CASSPGTSGTYEQYF. In DNA, the CDR3 is TGTGCCAGCAGCCCGGGGACTAGCGGAACCTACGAGCAGTACTTC. The full variable domain, with the rest looked up from reference TRBV7-8 and TRBJ2-7, is GAGVSQSPRYKVAKRGQDVALRCDPISGHVSLFWYQQALGQGPEFLTYFQNEAQLDKSGLPSDRFFAERPEGSVSTLKIQRTQQEDSAVYLCASSPGTSGTYEQYFGPGTRLTVT.

At least ten counts were recorded for this clone. The chain couples TRBV19 to TRBJ1-5; TRBD1 aligns across 8 bases. CDR3 length equals 16 residues. Germline loops: CDR1 LNHDA, CDR2 SQIVND (reference sequence). V lost 7 bases, J lost 1 base, and 9 bases stayed unmatched. The CDR3 nucleotides read TGTGCCAGTACACTGTGGACAGGGCGCAGCAATCAGCCCCAGCATTTT. This sequence encodes CASTLWTGRSNQPQHF.

This clone was seen a few times. V usage is TRBV2 and J usage is TRBJ2-7; weak D call: TRBD2 (5 bases). Germline CDR1 and CDR2: SNHLY and FYNNEI. This CDR3 is built from 14 residues. Trimming shortened V by 3 bases and J by 2 bases, and 11 bases separated the two germline ends. CDR3 region: CASSEGVFAYEQYF. CDR3 nucleotide sequence: TGTGCCAGCAGTGAGGGAGTGTTTGCCTACGAGCAGTACTTC.

Many counts were recorded for this clone. This sequence joins TRBV27 and TRBJ1-5; TRBD1 might be the D (6 bases). V lost 3 bases and J lost 8, with 29 bases in between. The V gene's germline CDR1 is MNHEY and CDR2 SMNVEV (reference sequence). The CDR3 covers 19 residues. The CDR3: CASSFIGTPPRGSLKPQHF. The CDR3 DNA reads as TGTGCCAGCAGTTTTATCGGGACACCACCTCGCGGCTCGCTCAAGCCCCAGCATTTT.

This clone was recorded many times. The chain has TRBV4-3 and TRBJ2-7; either TRBD1 or TRBD2 may supply D (6 bases each). The CDR3 consists of 15 residues. V lost 0 bases and J lost 5, with 14 bases in between. CDR1 is LGHNA and CDR2 is YSLEER in the germline V gene. CDR3 sequence reads: CASSQDPRGRDEQYF. DNA for the CDR3: TGCGCCAGCAGCCAAGACCCCCGGGGGCGAGACGAGCAGTACTTC.

This clone was recorded at least ten times. The CDR3 sequence is CASSLTGGLEDTQYF. The CDR3 DNA reads TGTGCCAGCAGTTTAACGGGGGGGCTGGAGGATACGCAGTATTTT. This chain connects TRBV28 to TRBJ2-3, with 8 bases aligning to TRBD2. Looked up from germline, CDR1 is MDHEN and CDR2 is SYDVKM. With V trimmed by 2 bases and J by 6 bases, 7 bases remained unmatched. The CDR3 contains 15 residues.

A word on this clone: The sample has other DNA sequences that encode this CDR3 too. The chain links TRBV7-2 to TRBJ2-1; 8 nucleotides align to TRBD2. This CDR3 is 14 amino acids long. J lost 5 bases, V lost 5 bases, and 5 bases had no gene match. Germline CDR1 is SGHTA and CDR2 is FQGNSA. The CDR3 sequence: CASSRSGTDNEQFF. In nucleotides, the CDR3 is TGTGCCAGCAGCCGTAGCGGGACGGACAATGAGCAGTTCTTC. Full variable domain (remainder filled in from reference TRBV7-2 and TRBJ2-1): GAGVSQSPSNKVTEKGKDVELRCDPISGHTALYWYRQSLGQGLEFLIYFQGNSAPDKSGLPSDRFSAERTGGSVSTLTIQRTQQEDSAVYLCASSRSGTDNEQFFGPGTRLTVL.

This clone has ten or more counts. The same CDR3 is also encoded by other DNA sequences in this sample. Here the CDR3 reads CSASSLPGEQYF. CDR3 DNA sequence: TGCAGTGCTAGTAGTCTTCCCGGGGAGCAGTACTTC. The J gene is TRBJ2-7, the V gene TRBV20-1; D is unresolved. Germline-derived CDR1 and CDR2 are DFQATT and SNEGSKA (reference sequence). This CDR3 has 12 residues. Trimming stripped 3 bases from V and 7 bases from J, with 13 bases between.

A remark on this clone: Possible read error: a much larger clone is one base away. This same CDR3 is encoded by further DNA sequences in the sample. This rearrangement joins TRBV20-1 to TRBJ2-2; tentatively, D is TRBD1 (6 bases). Germline V lookup: CDR1 DFQATT, CDR2 SNEGSKA (reference sequence). The CDR3 is 14 amino acids. V gave up 0 bases and J gave up 11 bases, with 16 bases separating them. The CDR3 is CSARDGRDTGELFF. The DNA of the CDR3 is TGCAGTGCTAGAGATGGAAGGGACACTGGTGAGCTGTTTTTT.

This clone was seen repeatedly, ten times or more. The V gene is TRBV19, the J gene TRBJ2-1, with D possibly called TRBD1 or TRBD2 (6 bases each). V was cut by 3 bases and J by 7 bases, with 16 bases left in between. The CDR3 length is 15 residues. Looked up from germline, CDR1 is LNHDA and CDR2 is SQIVND (reference sequence). The CDR3 region is CASSMDVGGGNEQFF. As DNA, the CDR3 is TGTGCCAGTAGTATGGACGTGGGGGGCGGAAATGAGCAGTTCTTC.

This clone occurred a few times. This sequence joins TRBV28 and TRBJ2-3; TRBD2 aligns across 9 bases. Unmatched junction bases numbered 12, after V lost 6 bases and J lost 5 bases. The CDR3 runs to 16 residues. The germline CDR1 and CDR2 sequences are MDHEN and SYDVKM. The CDR3 is CASSLLSGRAGDTQYF. DNA for the CDR3: TGTGCCAGCAGCCTCCTTAGCGGGAGAGCGGGAGATACGCAGTATTTT. The full variable domain, rest sourced from reference TRBV28 and TRBJ2-3, is DVKVTQSSRYLVKRTGEKVFLECVQDMDHENMFWYRQDPGLGLRLIYFSYDVKMKEKGDIPEGYSVSREKKERFSLILESASTNQTSMYLCASSLLSGRAGDTQYFGPGTRLTVL.